This TCR beta chain appears in the sequencing data of a study of T cell responses to AZD1222 COVID-19 vaccine. TCRdb keeps only in-frame clones here, not all; method: immunoSEQ multiplex PCR. Of 95,000 to 150,000 clones listed, roughly 87% are singletons. With regard to this clone: The antigen is not known.

Germline-derived CDR1 and CDR2 are SGHVS and FNYEAQ. This CDR3 is built from 14 residues. The ends were cut back, 5 bases at V and 4 bases at J, with 14 bases in the middle. Study-wide results and limits: Donors were mostly white British, more females; clonal diversity possibly underestimated. Seropositive AZD1222 recipients at baseline numbered only 6 or 7.

The V call is TRBV7-6, the J call TRBJ1-2, with D tentatively TRBD1 (6 bases). The starting material was peripheral blood, obtained on day 0 of AZD1222 vaccination. The clonotype was recovered from an adult in good health. DNA of the CDR3: TGTGCCAGCAGCCCCCCCGGGGGCGGCTATGGCTACACCTTC. Protein sequence: CASSPPGGGYGYTF.